Below, 26 T cell receptor beta chains from the same sample are listed, as sequenced in a study of T-cell reconstitution after alpha-beta-depleted transplantation in children. The TCRbeta library was prepared with unique molecular identifiers. TCRdb re-called the PCR reads through MiXCR, storing one row per CDR3 protein. The sample has approximately 15,000 distinct CDR3 sequences, roughly 12% seen once; the top ten hold around two thirds. Sequences were derived from PBMCs, mostly from graft donor cells, sampled 180 days after TCRalphabeta/CD19-depleted stem cell transplant. The receptors here all came from a boy under two years old who had a stem cell transplant for Wiskott-Aldrich syndrome, so the T cells may come from the graft donor.

This clonotype was recorded at least ten times. V is TRBV10-1 and J is TRBJ2-4, with D perhaps TRBD1 or TRBD2 (5 bases each). The CDR3 is 15 amino acids. The V end was cut by 2 bases, the J end by 1 base, with 9 bases between. Per the germline V gene, CDR1 is WNHNN and CDR2 is SYGVQD (reference sequence). The CDR3 region has the DNA TGCGCCAGCAGTGAGCGGGGCGCCGCCAAAAACATTCAGTACTTC. Protein sequence: CASSERGAAKNIQYF.

On this clonotype itself: A much larger clone is a single base away; this may be a read error. The J gene is TRBJ2-7, the V gene TRBV5-8; weak D call: TRBD2 (6 bases). This CDR3 contains 13 residues. Germline CDR1 and CDR2: SGHTS and YDEGEE. The CDR3 is CVSSLAGGREQYF. Written as DNA, the CDR3 is TGTGTCAGCAGCTTGGCCGGGGGAAGGGAGCAGTACTTC.

This clonotype appeared a few times. The V call is TRBV28, the J call TRBJ2-2, with 9 bases aligning to TRBD2. In germline, CDR1 is MDHEN, CDR2 SYDVKM. CDR3 length equals 19 residues. Germline trimming cut 1 base from V and 1 base from J; bases unmatched to any gene: 10. The CDR3 bases are TGTGCCAGCAGTTTATTTAGGCTAGCGGGGCCGATGAACACCGGGGAGCTGTTTTTT. Its protein product is CASSLFRLAGPMNTGELFF.

This clonotype was seen many times. The V call is TRBV7-9, the J call TRBJ2-1; weak D call: TRBD2 (6 bases). The CDR3 runs to 16 residues. CDR1 and CDR2 from the germline V gene are SEHNR and FQNEAQ (reference sequence). The ends were cut back, 0 bases at V and 3 bases at J, with 12 bases in the middle. The CDR3 bases are TGTGCCAGCAGCTTAGCACTGGGACTCTACTACAATGAGCAGTTCTTC. Translation: CASSLALGLYYNEQFF.

This clonotype was seen more than once but under ten times. A much larger clone differs by one base, so this may be a read error. This chain uses TRBV30 with TRBJ2-6; perhaps D is TRBD1 or TRBD2 (6 bases each). The V gene's germline CDR1 is GTSNPN and CDR2 SVGIG (reference sequence). The CDR3 extends over 18 amino acids. CDR3 sequence: CAWSPHRGGPMGANGLTF. The DNA for the CDR3 is TGTGCCTGGAGTCCCCATCGTGGGGGGCCCATGGGGGCCAACGGCCTGACTTTC.

The chain carries TRBV11-2 and TRBJ1-2, with 8 bases lining up with TRBD1. The germline V gene has CDR1 SGHAT and CDR2 FQNNGV. Trimming removed 5 bases from V and 0 bases from J; junction bases left unmatched: 5. The CDR3 consists of 15 residues. The CDR3 loop reads CASSPGQGANYGYTF. The CDR3 region has the DNA TGTGCCAGCAGCCCCGGACAGGGAGCTAACTATGGCTACACCTTC.

V and J are TRBV7-7 and TRBJ2-1; D is undetermined. Trimming took off 1 base at V and 7 bases at J, with 14 bases between the two ends. Germline lookup yields CDR1 SSHAT and CDR2 FNYEAQ (reference sequence). The CDR3 sequence is 15 residues long. Here the CDR3 DNA reads TGTGCCAGCAGCTTAGTTAAGGCTAGTAAGAATGAGCAGTTCTTC. It translates to CASSLVKASKNEQFF.

This clonotype was counted only a few times. The chain joins TRBV5-1 to TRBJ2-5, with 9 nucleotides matching TRBD2. Trimming cost V 5 bases and J 1 base; bases outside gene matches: 3. CDR1 and CDR2 (germline): SGHRS, YFSETQ. The CDR3 extends over 14 amino acids. As DNA, the CDR3 is TGCGCCAGCAGACTAGCGGGCATCCAAGAGACCCAGTACTTC. Translated, it gives CASRLAGIQETQYF.

The gene calls are TRBV5-1 and TRBJ2-7; D might be TRBD2 (6 bases). With 4 bases removed from V and 3 bases from J, the gap between germline ends came to 17 bases. The CDR3 runs 15 residues. CDR1 and CDR2 from the germline V gene are SGHRS and YFSETQ. The CDR3 protein is CASSLEPGLNYEQYF. The DNA of the CDR3 is TGCGCCAGCAGCCTCGAACCGGGACTCAACTACGAGCAGTACTTC.

This clonotype was seen a handful of times. This rearrangement joins TRBV19 to TRBJ2-7, with D possibly matching TRBD2 (5 bases). Germline loops: CDR1 LNHDA, CDR2 SQIVND (reference sequence). This CDR3 is built from 11 residues. V lost 9 bases to trimming and J lost 5 bases, with 11 bases between them. The CDR3 reads CASRGRDEQYF. In nucleotides, the CDR3 is TGTGCCAGCCGTGGGCGGGACGAGCAGTACTTC. Full variable domain (rest looked up from reference TRBV19 and TRBJ2-7): DGGITQSPKYLFRKEGQNVTLSCEQNLNHDAMYWYRQDPGQGLRLIYYSQIVNDFQKGDIAEGYSVSREKKESFPLTVTSAQKNPTAFYLCASRGRDEQYFGPGTRLTVT.

This clonotype appeared many times. This rearrangement joins TRBV20-1 to TRBJ1-5; D not resolved. The germline CDR1 and CDR2 sequences are DFQATT and SNEGSKA (reference sequence). This CDR3 region has 16 residues. The V end lost 5 bases, the J end lost 1 base, and 18 bases lay between the germline ends. CDR3 DNA: TGCAGTGCTCTCCCCGGAGCGGCACGGAGCAATCAGCCCCAGCATTTT. Protein: CSALPGAARSNQPQHF.

CDR3 nucleotide sequence: TGTGCCAGCAGCTCTACAAGAGACAGGTCGAACACTGAAGCTTTCTTT. Its protein is CASSSTRDRSNTEAFF. The chain combines TRBV7-2 with TRBJ1-1; a possible D gene is TRBD1 (6 bases). This CDR3 is 16 amino acids long. Germline-derived CDR1 and CDR2 are SGHTA and FQGNSA. Trimming took off 4 bases at V and 1 base at J, with 16 bases between the two ends.

In its sample, this clonotype was seen many times. The chain recombines TRBV5-1 with TRBJ2-3, with TRBD1 identical over 7 bases. The CDR3 length is 16 residues. With V trimmed by 4 bases and J by 0 bases, 8 bases remained unmatched. From germline, CDR1 is SGHRS and CDR2 YFSETQ. In nucleotides, the CDR3 is TGCGCCAGCAGCGAGGACAGGCGAACTAGCACAGATACGCAGTATTTT. It translates to CASSEDRRTSTDTQYF.

Many counts were recorded for this clonotype. The gene calls are TRBV5-1 and TRBJ1-2, with D perhaps TRBD1 (5 bases). The CDR3 loop spans 15 amino acids. V was clipped by 0 bases and J by 0 bases, with 9 bases between them. Germline lookup yields CDR1 SGHRS and CDR2 YFSETQ. The CDR3, as DNA: TGCGCCAGCAGCTTGGATGGGGGGACTAACTATGGCTACACCTTC. Protein product: CASSLDGGTNYGYTF.

The chain combines TRBV20-1 with TRBJ2-2; D is unclear. CDR3 length equals 12 residues. V was shortened by 0 bases and J by 4 bases, with 3 bases between the two germline ends. Per the germline V gene, CDR1 is DFQATT and CDR2 is SNEGSKA (reference sequence). CDR3 coding DNA: TGCAGTGCTAGAGATACCACCGGGGAGCTGTTTTTT. It yields the protein CSARDTTGELFF.

The V and J genes are TRBV15 and TRBJ2-7, with D possibly TRBD2 on 6 matching bases. The CDR3 sequence is 13 residues long. Germline loops: CDR1 LNHNV, CDR2 YYDKDF (reference sequence). V was shortened by 5 bases and J by 0 bases, with 8 bases between the two germline ends. CDR3 DNA: TGTGCCACCAGCCCGGGACTCTCCTACGAGCAGTACGTC. Translated: CATSPGLSYEQYV.

This chain joins TRBV20-1 and TRBJ2-1; no firm D call. This CDR3 is built from 13 residues. CDR1 is DFQATT, CDR2 SNEGSKA, per germline (reference sequence). Trimming stripped 4 bases from V and 1 base from J, with 8 bases between. CDR3 DNA: TGCAGTGCTAAGGATTGGTCCTACAATGAGCAGTTCTTC. It yields the protein CSAKDWSYNEQFF.

At least ten counts were recorded for this clonotype. The chain employs TRBV7-8 and TRBJ1-2; D is possibly TRBD1 (6 bases). Trimming pared 1 base from V and 7 bases from J, leaving 31 bases between. The CDR3 has 20 residues. Germline CDR1 and CDR2: SGHVS and FQNEAQ. CDR3 loop: CASSLVRGLGQTRGRFGYTF. In nucleotides, the CDR3 is TGTGCCAGCAGCTTAGTACGAGGGTTGGGACAAACAAGGGGGAGGTTTGGCTACACCTTC.

This clonotype was found a few times. The gene calls are TRBV29-1 and TRBJ2-3; a weak D match, TRBD1 (6 bases). The V end was cut by 4 bases, the J end by 3 bases, with 14 bases between. This CDR3 is built from 14 residues. From germline, CDR1 is SQVTM and CDR2 ANQGSEA. The CDR3, as DNA: TGCAGCGTTGGCAGGGGCGTTGGGACAGATACGCAGTATTTT. Its translation is CSVGRGVGTDTQYF.

This clonotype has a count of ten or more. The chain has TRBV3-1 and TRBJ1-1; no clear D. Per the germline V gene, CDR1 is LGHDT and CDR2 is YNNKEL (reference sequence). The CDR3 is 15 amino acids. Trimming took 0 bases from V and 0 from J, leaving 8 bases between them. CDR3 protein: CASSQDQVMNTEAFF. Here the CDR3 DNA reads TGTGCCAGCAGCCAAGATCAGGTCATGAACACTGAAGCTTTCTTT. The full variable domain, completed using reference TRBV3-1 and TRBJ1-1, is DTAVSQTPKYLVTQMGNDKSIKCEQNLGHDTMYWYKQDSKKFLKIMFSYNNKELIINETVPNRFSPKSPDKAHLNLHINSLELGDSAVYFCASSQDQVMNTEAFFGQGTRLTVV.

Concerning this clonotype itself: The missing conserved phenylalanine or tryptophan at the end of this CDR3 makes a read error likely. The rearrangement joins TRBV13 to TRBJ2-3, with D possibly matching TRBD1 (6 bases). Trimming took 4 bases from V and 0 from J, leaving 17 bases between them. The CDR3 is 17 residues long. Germline V gene data show CDR1 as PRHDT and CDR2 as FYEKMQ (reference sequence). The CDR3 loop reads CASSSDRPPLSTDTQYL. The CDR3 DNA is TGTGCCAGCAGCTCGGACAGACCACCCCTTAGCACAGATACGCAGTATTTG.

This clonotype was seen a few times. V gene TRBV6-1 combines with J gene TRBJ2-5; TRBD1 might be the D (6 bases). The germline V gene encodes CDR1 MNHNS and CDR2 SASEGT. The length of the CDR3 is 13 residues. Deletions cut 6 bases from V and 5 bases from J, with 13 bases between. CDR3: CASSHRATETQYF. CDR3 DNA: TGTGCCAGCAGCCACAGGGCTACGGAGACCCAGTACTTC.

This clonotype appeared many times. The V gene is TRBV5-1, the J gene TRBJ2-5, with D possibly matching TRBD2 (5 bases). V was cut by 3 bases and J by 5 bases, with 5 bases left in between. The CDR3 length is 11 residues. The V gene's germline CDR1 is SGHRS and CDR2 YFSETQ. The CDR3 reads CASSWEETQYF. CDR3 DNA sequence: TGCGCCAGCAGCTGGGAGGAGACCCAGTACTTC.

The rearrangement joins TRBV28 to TRBJ1-5; a possible D gene is TRBD1 (6 bases). Germline loops: CDR1 MDHEN, CDR2 SYDVKM. There are 18 residues in the CDR3. V lost 5 bases, J lost 0 bases, and 20 bases lay in between. In DNA, the CDR3 is TGTGCCAGCAGTCTCATGGGGGGGGCACTGTGTAGCAATCAGCCCCAGCATTTT. Its protein is CASSLMGGALCSNQPQHF.

This clonotype was observed at least ten times. CDR3 protein: CASKRDSKTYEQYF. The CDR3 DNA follows: TGTGCCAGCAAGCGGGACAGTAAGACCTACGAGCAGTACTTC. The chain employs TRBV6-4 and TRBJ2-7; D possibly uses TRBD1 or TRBD2 (7 bases each). The germline V gene has CDR1 MRHNA and CDR2 SNTAGT. The germline V and J ends were trimmed by 7 bases and 2 bases, with 15 bases remaining between them. CDR3 size: 14 residues.

This clonotype appeared many times. The V gene is TRBV14, the J gene TRBJ2-7; D gene uncertain. V was clipped by 4 bases and J by 7 bases, with 14 bases between them. This CDR3 comprises 13 residues. The germline V gene encodes CDR1 SGHDN and CDR2 FVKESK. The CDR3 sequence: CASSRLLQSEQYF. CDR3 DNA: TGTGCCAGCAGCCGCCTTTTACAGTCGGAGCAGTACTTC.